This is a list of T cell receptor beta chains from one sample in a study of T cell responses to AZD1222 COVID-19 vaccine. Some clones are missing from TCRdb's copy, which holds only in-frame ones; the method was immunoSEQ multiplex PCR. The sample holds about 160,000 clones, about 90% seen once. Sequencing was performed on peripheral blood, taken 28 days after the second AZD1222 dose. These receptors were obtained from an adult who received the AZD1222 COVID-19 vaccine. Both conserved end residues are part of each CDR3. The order of the fields is J gene, V gene, D gene, CDR3 protein, CDR3 DNA. The D gene is left open where the match is weak.

J: TRBJ1-3; V: TRBV7-9; D: NA; CDR3: CASSFPLAFSGNTIYF; DNA: TGTGCCAGCAGCTTTCCCCTCGCATTCTCTGGAAACACCATATATTTT
J: TRBJ1-2; V: TRBV9; D: NA; CDR3: CASSVEGPSNYGYTF; DNA: TGTGCCAGCAGCGTAGAGGGACCATCTAACTATGGCTACACCTTC
J: TRBJ2-7; V: TRBV6-2/TRBV6-3; D: TRBD1; CDR3: CASSYRPGTGTSSYEQYF; DNA: TGTGCCAGCAGTTACCGTCCCGGGACAGGGACGAGCTCCTACGAGCAGTACTTC
J: TRBJ1-6; V: TRBV5-1; D: NA; CDR3: CASSSGRTNSPLHF; DNA: TGCGCCAGCAGCTCGGGACGGACTAATTCACCCCTCCACTTT
J: TRBJ1-5; V: TRBV4-2; D: TRBD1; CDR3: CASSHGQGGQPQHF; DNA: TGTGCCAGCAGCCACGGCCAGGGGGGTCAGCCCCAGCATTTT
J: TRBJ1-1; V: TRBV18; D: NA; CDR3: CASSPGGRGSEAFF; DNA: TGTGCCAGCTCACCAGGGGGGCGAGGATCTGAAGCTTTCTTT
J: TRBJ2-7; V: TRBV7-9; D: NA; CDR3: CASSPSPGSYEQYF; DNA: TGTGCCAGCAGCCCGAGTCCAGGGTCCTACGAGCAGTACTTC
J: TRBJ1-5; V: TRBV7-8; D: NA; CDR3: CASSLGADQPQHF; DNA: TGTGCCAGCAGCTTGGGTGCCGACCAGCCCCAGCATTTT
J: TRBJ1-5; V: TRBV5-1; D: NA; CDR3: CASSLDIRGGNQPQHF; DNA: TGCGCCAGCAGCTTGGACATAAGGGGGGGCAATCAGCCCCAGCATTTT
J: TRBJ2-1; V: TRBV11-3; D: NA; CDR3: CASSLRVNEQFF; DNA: TGTGCCAGCAGCTTACGTGTAAATGAGCAGTTCTTC
J: TRBJ2-2; V: TRBV27; D: TRBD1; CDR3: CASSDRVGTGELFF; DNA: TGTGCCAGCAGTGACAGGGTGGGAACCGGGGAGCTGTTTTTT